This T cell receptor (beta chain) was profiled in a study of immune characterization of retroperitoneal liposarcoma. This clonotype was detected many times. Each CDR3 protein is one row after TCRdb ran MiXCR on the PCR reads. The sample has more than 9,000 distinct CDR3 sequences; under 30% are singletons. The CDR3 loop spans 12 amino acids. V was shortened by 2 bases and J by 7 bases, with 8 bases between the two germline ends. Germline CDR1 and CDR2: MNHNS and SASEGT. The sequence came from a male donor with retroperitoneal liposarcoma. The chain has TRBV6-1 and TRBJ2-5, with D hard to call. The sample consisted of blood. CDR3 region: CASSESFGTQYF. CDR3 in DNA: TGTGCCAGCAGTGAAAGCTTCGGGACCCAGTACTTC.